This T cell receptor (beta chain) came from a study of T cell responses to AZD1222 COVID-19 vaccine. TCRdb's table, derived via immunoSEQ multiplex PCR, lists solely in-frame clones and lacks some. The repertoire includes under 200,000 clones, around 92% of them detected once, and 1% to 1.5% sits in the top ten. Study results and limitations: With dominance at 160-218 and 743-854, vaccine-associated CD4 TCRs spanned spike. Spike-specific TCR breadth and depth grew following two AZD1222 doses. At study baseline, merely roughly 6 AZD1222 recipients were seropositive. Clonal diversity may have been underestimated, and the donors were mostly white British, with more females than males.

Comments on this clone: Its antigen is as yet unknown.

The material sequenced was peripheral blood, taken 28 days after the second AZD1222 dose. The clonotype was recovered from an adult who received the AZD1222 COVID-19 vaccine.

The DNA for the CDR3 is TGCGCCAGCAGCCCCCGAGGGTCGGGCGGGGAGCTGTTTTTT. Residues: CASSPRGSGGELFF. The gene calls are TRBV4-1 and TRBJ2-2; a weak D match, TRBD2 (5 bases). CDR3 size: 14 residues. Deletions cut 4 bases from V and 7 bases from J, with 13 bases between. CDR1 is MGHRA and CDR2 is YSYEKL in the germline V gene.